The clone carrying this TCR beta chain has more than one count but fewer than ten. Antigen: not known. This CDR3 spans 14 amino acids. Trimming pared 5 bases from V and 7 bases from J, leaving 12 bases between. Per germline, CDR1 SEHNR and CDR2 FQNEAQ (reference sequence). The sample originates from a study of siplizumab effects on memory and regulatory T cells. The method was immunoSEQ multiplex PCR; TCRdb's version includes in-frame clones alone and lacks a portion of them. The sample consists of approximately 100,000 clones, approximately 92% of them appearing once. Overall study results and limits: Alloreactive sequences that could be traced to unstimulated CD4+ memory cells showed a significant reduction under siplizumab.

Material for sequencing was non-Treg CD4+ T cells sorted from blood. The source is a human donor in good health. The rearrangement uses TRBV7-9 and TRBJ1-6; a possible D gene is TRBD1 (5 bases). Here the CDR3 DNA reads TGTGCCAGCAGCCACGGACATCTAAATTCACCCCTCCACTTT. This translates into CASSHGHLNSPLHF.